What follows are 4 T cell receptor beta chains derived from one specimen sequenced in a study of T cells in Graves' hyperthyroidism and ophthalmopathy. RNA transcripts were the template for amplifying TCR beta CDR3 regions. First-round RT-PCR targeting the TCR CDR3 was performed with the HTBI primer set. TCRdb itself ran the multiplex PCR reads through MiXCR, one entry per CDR3 protein. The data show roughly 500,000 distinct CDR3 sequences, around 24% seen once. The material sequenced was blood. The source is a woman under 40 with Graves' ophthalmopathy.

This clonotype was detected many times. This chain joins TRBV6-1 and TRBJ1-1, with 9 bases that match TRBD1. The length of the CDR3 is 16 residues. CDR1 MNHNS and CDR2 SASEGT come from the germline V gene. J gave up 4 bases and V 7 bases, and 13 bases lay outside the gene matches. CDR3 in DNA: TGTGCCAGCAAGGTGGGGACAGGGTCTATGGGCACTGAAGCTTTCTTT. Its translation is CASKVGTGSMGTEAFF.

In this sample, this clonotype turned up a few times. The chain recombines TRBV11-2 with TRBJ1-1; D is undetermined. The CDR3 has 14 amino acids. Per the germline V gene, CDR1 is SGHAT and CDR2 is FQNNGV. The V end was cut by 3 bases, the J end by 6 bases, with 14 bases between. The CDR3: CASSLGSAPSEAFF. The CDR3 DNA reads TGTGCCAGCAGCTTGGGTTCCGCACCCTCTGAAGCTTTCTTT.

This clonotype occurred once. V gene TRBV12-3 or TRBV12-4 combines with J gene TRBJ1-5; D is undetermined. The CDR3 is made up of 12 amino acids. V lost 3 bases and J lost 11, with 11 bases in between. CDR3 in DNA: TGTGCCAGCAGTTTGGGCGTCCGAGCCCAGCATTTT. This gives the protein CASSLGVRAQHF.

Many counts were recorded for this clonotype. The chain joins TRBV12-3 or TRBV12-4 to TRBJ1-2, with D unresolved. The CDR3 runs to 15 residues. Trimming stripped 3 bases from V and 7 bases from J, with 18 bases between. CDR3 nucleotide sequence: TGTGCCAGCAGTTTTCGAAGGCCGGGGATTCTTGGCTACACCTTC. Its translation is CASSFRRPGILGYTF.